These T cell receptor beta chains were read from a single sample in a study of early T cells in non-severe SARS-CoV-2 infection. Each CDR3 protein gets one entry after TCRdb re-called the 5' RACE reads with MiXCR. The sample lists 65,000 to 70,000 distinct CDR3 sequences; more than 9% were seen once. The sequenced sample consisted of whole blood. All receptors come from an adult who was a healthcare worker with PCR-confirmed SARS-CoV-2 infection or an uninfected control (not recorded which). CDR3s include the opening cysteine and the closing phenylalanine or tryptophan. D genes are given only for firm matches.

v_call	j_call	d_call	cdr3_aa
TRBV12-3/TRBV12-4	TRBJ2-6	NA	CASSLGTVSGANVLTF
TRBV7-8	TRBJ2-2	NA	CASSPQVVTGELFF
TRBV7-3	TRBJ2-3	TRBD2	CASSPGRDLTDTQYF
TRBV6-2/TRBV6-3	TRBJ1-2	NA	CASNPRGTYGYTF
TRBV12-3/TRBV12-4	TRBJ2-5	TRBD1	CASSTGGYGETQYF
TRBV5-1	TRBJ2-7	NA	CASSFTVDGTYEQYF
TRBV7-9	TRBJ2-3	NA	CASSLVWDTDTQYF
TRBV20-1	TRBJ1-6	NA	CSARVGDLLNSPLHF
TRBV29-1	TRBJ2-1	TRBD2	CSVSEGSGGLGAGEQFF
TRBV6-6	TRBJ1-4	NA	CASSRTRANEKLFF